The source of this T cell receptor beta chain is a study of CD8+ T cells in alopecia areata. This CDR3 has 13 amino acids. V dropped 0 bases and J dropped 3 bases, with 5 bases sitting between them. The V gene's germline CDR1 is SGDLS and CDR2 YYNGEE. Extracted RNA was reverse transcribed, and the resulting cDNA served as sequencing template. Repertoires were generated with immunoSEQ multiplex PCR, while TCRdb's copy carries only in-frame clones and drops some. This table holds a few hundred thousand clones, under 75% found once. The sample's treatment: oral pan-JAK inhibitor, 5-10 mg twice daily. This clone was recorded a few times.

This sequence was found in a human donor with alopecia areata. The chain uses TRBV9 and TRBJ2-3; D gene ambiguous. Source: CD4+ T cells sorted from blood, taken at week 4, from a patient treated with tofacitinib. The DNA for the CDR3 is TGTGCCAGCAGCGTAGCTCGGACAGATACGCAGTATTTT. Its translation is CASSVARTDTQYF. Variable domain in full (rest from reference TRBV9 and TRBJ2-3): DSGVTQTPKHLITATGQRVTLRCSPRSGDLSVYWYQQSLDQGLQFLIQYYNGEERAKGNILERFSAQQFPDLHSELNLSSLELGDSALYFCASSVARTDTQYFGPGTRLTVL.